This T cell receptor (beta chain) was sequenced in a study of cytomegalovirus exposure and HLA in healthy donors. Study findings and constraints: One variant, a missense change in DCLRE1C, was linked in a later analysis to TCR beta V- and J-gene trimming. A reported reduction in N-insertions relative to the approximately 640-donor mean was seen in an Asian-associated ancestry cluster in a later analysis.

V lost 4 bases, J lost 6 bases, and 21 bases lay in between. The CDR3 sequence is 16 residues long. CDR1 and CDR2 (germline): SQVTM, ANQGSEA. As regards this clone: Its target is not known.

PCR primers comprised 60 Vbeta and 13 Jbeta primers. Assay: immunoSEQ multiplex PCR; the TCRdb copy retains only in-frame clones and omits some. Among 100,000 or so clones listed, around three quarters were seen once. Material for sequencing was PBMCs. The source is a woman aged 40 to 50 in good health and CMV-seronegative. The chain is built from TRBV29-1 and TRBJ1-4; maybe TRBD1 (5 bases). The CDR3 reads CSVALTVPGVYEKLFF. The CDR3 coding sequence is TGCAGCGTTGCTCTTACAGTTCCGGGGGTATATGAAAAACTGTTTTTT.